The 11 T cell receptor beta chains presented below share a single source sample, sequenced in a study of cytomegalovirus exposure and HLA in healthy donors. Profiling relied on immunoSEQ multiplex PCR, and the TCRdb table lists in-frame clones only, not all of them. The sample includes about 240,000 clones, about 90% of them seen just once. The sequencing sample was made of PBMCs. These receptor sequences come from a woman under 40 in good health and CMV-seropositive.

This clone was picked up one time. The rearrangement joins TRBV4-1 to TRBJ2-1, with TRBD1 matching over 10 bases. Germline assignment: CDR1 MGHRA and CDR2 YSYEKL. The CDR3 runs to 16 residues. V shed 4 bases and J 5 bases; nucleotides not matched to a gene: 8. The CDR3 DNA is TGCGCCAGCAGCCCAGGGACAGGGGATGTGGACAATGAGCAGTTCTTC. Encoded protein: CASSPGTGDVDNEQFF.

This chain uses TRBV5-6 with TRBJ2-6; TRBD2 might be the D (7 bases). The germline gives CDR1 SGHDT, CDR2 YYEEEE. V lost 4 bases and J lost 0, with 14 bases in between. CDR3 length: 17 amino acids. In nucleotides, the CDR3 is TGTGCCAGCAGCCCGGGGGGCAAAAGCTCTGGGGCCAACGTCCTGACTTTC. Its protein product is CASSPGGKSSGANVLTF.

V and J are TRBV11-3 and TRBJ1-1; D remains unclear. The CDR3 is made up of 17 amino acids. Germline V lookup: CDR1 SGHNT, CDR2 YENEEA. V shed 0 bases and J shed 1 base, with 15 bases lying between them. The CDR3 here is CASSLDPDWYGNTEAFF. The DNA for the CDR3 is TGTGCCAGCAGCTTAGACCCGGACTGGTATGGGAACACTGAAGCTTTCTTT. The full variable domain, its missing parts supplied by reference TRBV11-3 and TRBJ1-1, is EAGVVQSPRYKIIEKKQPVAFWCNPISGHNTLYWYLQNLGQGPELLIRYENEEAVDDSQLPKDRFSAERLKGVDSTLKIQPAELGDSAVYLCASSLDPDWYGNTEAFFGQGTRLTVV.

The chain is built from TRBV7-8 and TRBJ2-2; 7 positions agree with TRBD1. Losses at the gene ends were 2 bases for V and 5 bases for J; bases not matched to a gene: 5. This CDR3 region has 15 residues. Germline values: CDR1 SGHVS, CDR2 FQNEAQ. The chain's CDR3 is CASSLTQGRTGELFF. The CDR3 nucleotides are TGTGCCAGCAGCTTAACACAGGGGCGGACCGGGGAGCTGTTTTTT.

J is TRBJ2-5 and V is TRBV15; 10 nucleotides agree with TRBD2. J gave up 5 bases and V 3 bases, and 6 bases lay outside the gene matches. Germline lookup yields CDR1 LNHNV and CDR2 YYDKDF (reference sequence). The CDR3 extends over 15 amino acids. The CDR3: CATSSSSGSGETQYF. In nucleotides, the CDR3 is TGTGCCACCAGCAGTTCTAGCGGGAGTGGGGAGACCCAGTACTTC.

This clone has only one observation. J is TRBJ1-1 and V is TRBV5-1; 9 positions match TRBD1. V shed 4 bases, J shed 11 bases, and the junction held 12 bases outside the gene matches. Germline assignment: CDR1 SGHRS and CDR2 YFSETQ. This CDR3 contains 14 residues. CDR3 loop: CASSPYGTGIGAFF. The CDR3 nucleotides are TGCGCCAGCAGCCCCTACGGGACAGGGATCGGGGCTTTCTTT.

The chain links TRBV6-1 to TRBJ1-1; 7 bases are a match to TRBD1. CDR1 is MNHNS, CDR2 SASEGT, per germline. V was clipped by 4 bases and J by 1 base; unmatched bases: 15. The length of the CDR3 is 18 residues. As DNA, the CDR3 is TGTGCCAGCAGTGGCCGGGACAGAGCTGGGCTCGGGAACACTGAAGCTTTCTTT. It is translated as CASSGRDRAGLGNTEAFF.

CDR3 sequence (DNA): TGTGCCAGCACTGGACAGGGGGCCGGTGAGGAAGCTTTCTTT. As protein: CASTGQGAGEEAFF. The chain links TRBV2 to TRBJ1-1, with TRBD1 matching over 11 bases. The CDR3 is 14 residues long. Germline assignment: CDR1 SNHLY and CDR2 FYNNEI. Germline trimming cut 7 bases from V and 8 bases from J; bases unmatched to any gene: 9.

This clone appeared once. This sequence joins TRBV27 and TRBJ1-5; 8 bases are shared with TRBD1. The CDR3 is 16 residues long. With V trimmed by 5 bases and J by 5 bases, 11 bases remained unmatched. Germline V lookup: CDR1 MNHEY, CDR2 SMNVEV (reference sequence). The CDR3 spells CASSLWGQGADQPQHF. Here the CDR3 DNA reads TGTGCCAGCAGTCTATGGGGCCAGGGGGCAGATCAGCCCCAGCATTTT.

V gene TRBV6-5 combines with J gene TRBJ2-1; 10 nucleotides align to TRBD1. The CDR3 is 13 amino acids. V gave up 10 bases and J gave up 6 bases; unmatched junction bases: 6. CDR1 and CDR2 (germline): MNHEY, SVGAGI. This CDR3 reads CATRQGAGNEQFF. The CDR3 DNA is TGTGCCACCAGACAGGGGGCGGGCAATGAGCAGTTCTTC.

This clone was recorded once. The chain joins TRBV7-4 to TRBJ1-2, with a tentative D call TRBD1 (6 bases). The V gene's germline CDR1 is SGHVT and CDR2 SQSDAQ. The CDR3 is made up of 16 amino acids. Trimming cost V 1 base and J 4 bases, with 16 bases left between them. The CDR3 nucleotides are TGTGCCAGCAGCTTAGGACCCCACAGGGCTGTCTATGGCTACACCTTC. This translates into CASSLGPHRAVYGYTF.